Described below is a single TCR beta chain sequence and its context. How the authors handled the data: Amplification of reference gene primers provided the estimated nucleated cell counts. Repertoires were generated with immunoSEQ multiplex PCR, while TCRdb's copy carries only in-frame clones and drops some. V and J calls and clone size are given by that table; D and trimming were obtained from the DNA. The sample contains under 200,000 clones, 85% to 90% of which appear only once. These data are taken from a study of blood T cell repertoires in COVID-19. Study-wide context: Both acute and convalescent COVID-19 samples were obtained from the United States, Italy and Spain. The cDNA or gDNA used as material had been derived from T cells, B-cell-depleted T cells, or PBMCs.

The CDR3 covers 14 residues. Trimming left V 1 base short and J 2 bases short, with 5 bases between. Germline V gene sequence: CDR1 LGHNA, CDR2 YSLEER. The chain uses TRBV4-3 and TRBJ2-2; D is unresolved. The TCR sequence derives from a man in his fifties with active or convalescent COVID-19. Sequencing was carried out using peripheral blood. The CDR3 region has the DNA TGCGCCAGCAGCCAAGCCATCAACACCGGGGAGCTGTTTTTT. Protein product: CASSQAINTGELFF.